This T cell receptor (beta chain) is from a study of T-cell reconstitution after alpha-beta-depleted transplantation in children. General observations from the study: Fresh T-cell production supplied most of the T-cell counts and diversity seen one year after transplant.

The CDR3 is made up of 12 amino acids. From germline, CDR1 is SNHLY and CDR2 FYNNEI. V lost 4 bases and J lost 8, with 9 bases in between. This clonotype came up a few times. Its antigen is unidentified. Unique molecular identifiers were built into the TCRbeta library. TCRdb re-called the PCR reads through MiXCR, storing one row per CDR3 protein. The repertoire consists of about 1,000,000 distinct CDR3 sequences, with about 31% occurring once and the leading ten covering over 25%. The sample consisted of PBMCs, mostly from graft donor cells, taken 360 days after TCRalphabeta/CD19-depleted stem cell transplant. The sequence came from a boy younger than two who had a stem cell transplant for SCID, so the T cells may come from the graft donor. The chain links TRBV2 to TRBJ2-1; D is unresolved. The CDR3 DNA follows: TGTGCCAGCAGTGTGGTAGGCTATGAGCAGTTCTTC. Translating gives CASSVVGYEQFF.